Presented here are 16 T cell receptor beta chains from one specimen sequenced in a study of spatial heterogeneity in lung cancer. TCRdb reprocessed the 5' RACE reads with MiXCR, giving one entry per CDR3 protein. This repertoire shows tens of thousands of distinct CDR3 sequences, about an eighth found once; its top ten account for approximately 7%. Time point given: sample taken at primary tumor resection. The authors sequenced whole RNA from tumor, nontumor lung or frozen PBMC without sorting. The sequencing used PBMCs, collected at surgery. The receptors shown here come from a male donor with early-stage non-small cell lung cancer.

This chain connects TRBV5-1 to TRBJ2-1; TRBD2 agrees at 8 bases. V lost 2 bases to trimming and J lost 6 bases; unmatched junction nucleotides: 7. The CDR3 loop spans 15 amino acids. From germline, CDR1 is SGHRS and CDR2 YFSETQ. CDR3 sequence reads: CASSLTSGYVNEQFF. In DNA, the CDR3 is TGCGCCAGCAGCTTAACTAGCGGCTACGTCAATGAGCAGTTCTTC.

The genes are TRBV3-1 and TRBJ2-7; D ambiguous. From germline, CDR1 is LGHDT and CDR2 YNNKEL (reference sequence). There are 14 residues in the CDR3. Trimming cost V 4 bases and J 3 bases, with 13 bases left between them. The CDR3 spells CASSLERGIYEQYF. DNA of the CDR3: TGTGCCAGCAGCCTTGAGCGCGGTATCTACGAGCAGTACTTC.

V is TRBV5-5 and J is TRBJ1-1, with D maybe TRBD1 (5 bases). There are 15 residues in the CDR3. Germline V gene sequence: CDR1 SGHKS, CDR2 YYEKEE (reference sequence). V lost 5 bases and J lost 1, with 15 bases in between. CDR3 sequence: CASSGTVYPNTEAFF. The CDR3 nucleotides read TGTGCCAGCAGTGGGACCGTTTACCCGAACACTGAAGCTTTCTTT.

This rearrangement joins TRBV29-1 to TRBJ2-7; unclear D gene. The germline CDR1 and CDR2 sequences are SQVTM and ANQGSEA. The CDR3 is 12 residues long. V was shortened by 0 bases and J by 9 bases, with 12 bases between the two germline ends. CDR3 sequence reads: CSVEDPPLGQYF. As DNA, the CDR3 is TGCAGCGTTGAAGATCCTCCCCTGGGGCAGTACTTC.

This clonotype showed up just a few times. This sequence joins TRBV5-8 and TRBJ1-2; D ambiguous. The CDR3 covers 14 residues. CDR1 is SGHTS and CDR2 is YDEGEE in the germline V gene. V was shortened by 6 bases and J by 2 bases, with 14 bases between the two germline ends. CDR3 residues: CASTMYTLNYGYTF. The CDR3 DNA follows: TGTGCCAGCACCATGTACACACTCAACTATGGCTACACCTTC.

This clonotype was found a few times. The J gene is TRBJ1-4, the V gene TRBV5-6; 9 positions match TRBD1. The CDR3 runs to 14 residues. The J segment lost 7 bases and the V segment lost 4 bases, leaving 5 bases of the junction unmatched. Germline V CDR1 and CDR2: SGHDT, YYEEEE. The CDR3: CASSRGTGPEKLFF. CDR3 bases: TGTGCCAGCAGCCGTGGGACAGGGCCTGAAAAACTGTTTTTT.

This clonotype was seen only a few times. V usage is TRBV20-1 and J usage is TRBJ2-3; 10 bases match TRBD2. CDR3 length: 11 amino acids. The V gene end was trimmed by 7 bases and the J gene end by 5 bases; junction bases not matched to a gene: 0. Germline assignment: CDR1 DFQATT and CDR2 SNEGSKA (reference sequence). CDR3 sequence (DNA): TGCAGTGGACTAGCGGGAGATACGCAGTATTTT. Translation: CSGLAGDTQYF.

This clonotype was counted between two and nine times. The V gene is TRBV6-2 or TRBV6-3, the J gene TRBJ2-3; D is ambiguous. CDR1 MNHEY and CDR2 SVGEGT come from the germline V gene. V lost 2 bases and J 0 bases, leaving 3 bases between the germline ends. CDR3 length: 13 amino acids. The CDR3 nucleotides read TGTGCCAGCAGTTACGACAGCACAGATACGCAGTATTTT. It codes for CASSYDSTDTQYF.

CDR3 sequence: CSVPGQGFRDTQYF. The CDR3 DNA reads TGCAGTGTCCCGGGACAGGGGTTTCGAGATACGCAGTATTTT. V is TRBV20-1 and J is TRBJ2-3; 10 bases fit TRBD1. This CDR3 spans 14 amino acids. Germline CDR1 and CDR2: DFQATT and SNEGSKA (reference sequence). V lost 7 bases and J lost 5; bases outside the gene matches: 9.

This clonotype was seen many times. This chain uses TRBV12-3 or TRBV12-4 with TRBJ1-5; no firm D call. With 0 bases removed from V and 6 bases from J, the gap between germline ends came to 15 bases. The CDR3 spans 16 residues. The CDR3: CASSLALTVSPQPQHF. DNA for the CDR3: TGTGCCAGCAGTTTAGCGCTAACAGTCTCGCCTCAGCCCCAGCATTTT.

This clonotype turned up a few times. The rearrangement uses TRBV19 and TRBJ1-5; 9 bases are a match to TRBD1. V shed 6 bases and J 7 bases; nucleotides not matched to a gene: 7. CDR3 size: 14 residues. CDR1 and CDR2 (germline): LNHDA, SQIVND (reference sequence). CDR3 sequence (DNA): TGTGCCAGTAGCCTTACAGGGGGCGCGCAGCCCCAGCATTTT. Amino acid sequence: CASSLTGGAQPQHF.

In this sample, this clonotype turned up many times. The chain recombines TRBV5-1 with TRBJ2-1, with TRBD2 identical over 11 bases. Germline loops: CDR1 SGHRS, CDR2 YFSETQ. The CDR3 runs to 17 residues. The J segment lost 3 bases and the V segment lost 0 bases, leaving 5 bases of the junction unmatched. Here the CDR3 reads CASSLATSGANYNEQFF. The DNA of the CDR3 is TGCGCCAGCAGCTTGGCGACTAGCGGGGCGAACTACAATGAGCAGTTCTTC.

The chain employs TRBV6-2 or TRBV6-3 and TRBJ1-5, with D possibly being TRBD1 (5 bases). The CDR3 spans 16 residues. Trimming pared 2 bases from V and 2 bases from J, leaving 13 bases between. From germline, CDR1 is MNHEY and CDR2 SVGEGT. In DNA, the CDR3 is TGTGCCAGCAGTTACCCGGGAGGGGTGGGCAATCAGCCCCAGCATTTT. It is translated as CASSYPGGVGNQPQHF.

V and J are TRBV2 and TRBJ1-5; D is ambiguous. V lost 3 bases and J lost 4, with 4 bases in between. Germline-derived CDR1 and CDR2 are SNHLY and FYNNEI. This CDR3 is built from 12 residues. DNA for the CDR3: TGTGCCAGCAGTGACAGAAATCAGCCCCAGCATTTT. It codes for CASSDRNQPQHF.

J is TRBJ1-1 and V is TRBV9; D uncertain. Trimming shortened V by 7 bases and J by 0 bases, and 19 bases separated the two germline ends. Germline assignment: CDR1 SGDLS and CDR2 YYNGEE. This CDR3 has 16 amino acids. The CDR3, as DNA: TGTGCCAGCGGTGGGGATCCAAATTTTATGAACACTGAAGCTTTCTTT. It specifies CASGGDPNFMNTEAFF.

The chain carries TRBV3-1 and TRBJ2-1; possibly TRBD2 for D (6 bases). Germline V gene sequence: CDR1 LGHDT, CDR2 YNNKEL (reference sequence). Trimming removed 0 bases at V and 2 bases at J, with 8 bases between. CDR3 length: 15 residues. The CDR3 DNA follows: TGTGCCAGCAGCCAAGAGACGGGAGCCTACAATGAGCAGTTCTTC. This codes for CASSQETGAYNEQFF.